Listed below are T cell receptor beta chains from one sample, sequenced in a study of CD8 T cells in ankylosing spondylitis. TCRdb called the 5' RACE reads again in MiXCR, with one record for every CDR3 protein. Of 200,000 to 300,000 distinct CDR3 sequences listed, 20% to 30% are singletons. The specimen sequenced was blood, either unsorted or a sorted T cell fraction (not recorded which). The receptors shown here come from a male donor with ankylosing spondylitis or in good health (not recorded which). The CDR3 runs from the conserved cysteine through the conserved F or W. D genes are given only for firm matches. A row's size may be missing; if present it is once, few, many or a size class.

J gene | clone size | D gene | V gene | CDR3 protein | CDR3 DNA
TRBJ1-4 | few | NA | TRBV7-6 | CASSQQGVPEKLFF | TGTGCCAGCAGCCAACAGGGAGTACCTGAAAAACTGTTTTTT
TRBJ2-3 | NA | NA | TRBV10-2 | CASSERRGIVTDTQYF | TGCGCCAGCAGTGAGAGACGGGGGATTGTCACAGATACGCAGTATTTT
TRBJ2-1 | few | NA | TRBV6-1 | CASSRVGSGQFEQFF | TGTGCCAGCAGCCGCGTAGGGTCAGGGCAATTTGAGCAGTTCTTC
TRBJ2-2 | NA | NA | TRBV6-1 | CASSPTLGRGGELFF | TGTGCCAGCAGCCCTACACTTGGGCGCGGCGGGGAGCTGTTTTTT
TRBJ2-7 | many | NA | TRBV12-3/TRBV12-4 | CASSLRSAYEQYF | TGTGCCAGCAGTTTAAGGTCAGCATACGAGCAGTACTTC
TRBJ2-3 | few | TRBD2 | TRBV29-1 | CSVVLGGDTQYF | TGCAGCGTTGTCCTGGGGGGGGATACGCAGTATTTT
TRBJ2-5 | NA | NA | TRBV6-5 | CASSYGQGQETQYF | TGTGCCAGCAGTTACGGTCAGGGGCAAGAGACCCAGTACTTC
TRBJ2-1 | NA | NA | TRBV20-1 | CSARGQRVNEQFF | TGCAGTGCTAGGGGACAACGTGTCAATGAGCAGTTCTTC
TRBJ2-2 | once | TRBD1 | TRBV12-3/TRBV12-4 | CASTADRGRPGELFF | TGTGCCAGCACCGCGGACAGGGGGCGTCCCGGGGAGCTGTTTTTT
TRBJ2-3 | many | NA | TRBV29-1 | CSVEPAVRTDTQYF | TGCAGCGTTGAACCAGCAGTTCGCACAGATACGCAGTATTTT
TRBJ1-6 | NA | NA | TRBV4-2 | CASSRGLSPLHF | TGTGCCAGCAGCCGAGGTCTTTCACCCCTCCACTTT
TRBJ1-3 | NA | NA | TRBV29-1 | CSVVQGGGNTIYF | TGCAGCGTTGTCCAGGGCGGTGGAAACACCATATATTTT
TRBJ2-1 | many | NA | TRBV20-1 | CRGAAWDEQFF | TGCAGGGGAGCGGCCTGGGATGAGCAGTTCTTC
TRBJ2-7 | NA | TRBD1 | TRBV5-1 | CASSPGQGPAYEQYF | TGCGCCAGCAGCCCGGGACAGGGGCCGGCCTACGAGCAGTACTTC
TRBJ1-1 | few | NA | TRBV20-1 | CSAGNRNTEAFF | TGCAGTGCCGGAAACAGGAACACTGAAGCTTTCTTT
TRBJ1-6 | few | NA | TRBV11-2 | CASSSTRPGSVAHSPLHF | TGTGCCAGCAGCTCAACAAGACCCGGGTCGGTGGCCCATTCACCCCTCCACTTT
TRBJ1-2 | NA | NA | TRBV20-1 | CSAFSLNYGYTF | TGCAGTGCTTTCTCGTTGAACTATGGCTACACCTTC
TRBJ2-7 | NA | TRBD1 | TRBV6-5 | CASSYSKDYRGLPYEQYF | TGTGCCAGCAGTTACTCGAAGGACTACAGGGGGTTGCCCTACGAGCAGTACTTC
TRBJ2-1 | many | TRBD2 | TRBV11-2 | CASSLLPSGYLDEQFF | TGTGCCAGCAGCTTACTGCCTAGCGGCTATTTGGATGAGCAGTTCTTC
TRBJ2-3 | many | TRBD1 | TRBV10-3 | CATRQGTGGLDTQYF | TGTGCCACCCGGCAAGGGACAGGGGGCCTAGATACGCAGTATTTT
TRBJ2-1 | NA | NA | TRBV20-1 | CSAPDRTYNEQFF | TGCAGTGCCCCAGACCGAACCTACAATGAGCAGTTCTTC
TRBJ2-1 | few | TRBD2 | TRBV20-1 | CSARDLRAGGYNEQFF | TGCAGTGCTAGAGATCTTCGAGCGGGGGGGTACAATGAGCAGTTCTTC
TRBJ2-5 | many | TRBD1 | TRBV20-1 | CSARDLGEQGAQETQYF | TGCAGTGCTAGAGATCTCGGGGAGCAGGGGGCTCAGGAGACCCAGTACTTC
TRBJ2-1 | few | TRBD2 | TRBV7-2 | CASSSTGLAGVHEQFF | TGTGCCAGCAGCTCAACGGGACTAGCGGGGGTCCATGAGCAGTTCTTC
TRBJ2-7 | many | TRBD1 | TRBV28 | CASSLGTGRISYEQYF | TGTGCCAGCAGTTTGGGGACAGGGCGGATCTCCTACGAGCAGTACTTC
TRBJ2-5 | many | NA | TRBV12-3/TRBV12-4 | CASSFQGQTQYF | TGTGCCAGCAGTTTCCAGGGTCAGACCCAGTACTTC
TRBJ2-1 | few | NA | TRBV12-3/TRBV12-4 | CASIPRSSSYNEQFF | TGTGCCAGCATCCCGCGCAGCAGCTCCTACAATGAGCAGTTCTTC
TRBJ2-1 | many | NA | TRBV6-5 | CASTSASEQFF | TGTGCCAGCACGTCAGCGAGTGAGCAGTTCTTC
TRBJ2-7 | once | TRBD1 | TRBV24-1 | CATSDPGQASYEQYF | TGTGCCACCAGTGATCCGGGACAGGCCTCCTACGAGCAGTACTTC
TRBJ1-5 | many | NA | TRBV29-1 | CSVVPGPPEPQPQHF | TGCAGCGTTGTGCCGGGACCCCCGGAGCCTCAGCCCCAGCATTTT
TRBJ2-2 | few | TRBD1 | TRBV20-1 | CSARDRADGELFF | TGCAGTGCTAGGGACAGGGCGGACGGGGAGCTGTTTTTT
TRBJ1-1 | many | NA | TRBV29-1 | CSVEAGPTEAFF | TGCAGCGTTGAAGCGGGTCCCACTGAAGCTTTCTTT
TRBJ2-1 | many | TRBD1 | TRBV12-3/TRBV12-4 | CASSFLPRDRGRNEQFF | TGTGCCAGCAGTTTTTTGCCTAGGGACAGGGGGAGGAATGAGCAGTTCTTC
TRBJ1-1 | NA | NA | TRBV7-6 | CASSPSRGRPEAFF | TGTGCCAGCAGCCCCTCCCGGGGGCGTCCTGAAGCTTTCTTT
TRBJ2-3 | few | TRBD1 | TRBV10-3 | CAIRGTVTDTQYF | TGTGCCATCAGGGGGACAGTTACAGATACGCAGTATTTT
TRBJ2-1 | many | TRBD2 | TRBV7-3 | CASSSGVGDEQFF | TGTGCCAGCAGTAGCGGGGTTGGCGATGAGCAGTTCTTC
TRBJ2-7 | NA | TRBD1 | TRBV7-6 | CASSFDGTGWYEQYF | TGTGCCAGCAGCTTCGATGGGACAGGGTGGTACGAGCAGTACTTC
TRBJ1-6 | many | NA | TRBV20-1 | CSARGDGYF | TGCAGTGCTAGAGGGGATGGGTACTTT
TRBJ2-1 | many | TRBD2 | TRBV7-2 | CASSRRPSGVEQFF | TGTGCCAGCAGCCGGAGGCCTAGCGGGGTCGAGCAGTTCTTC
TRBJ1-2 | NA | NA | TRBV18 | CASSPGFGASYGYTF | TGTGCCAGCTCACCGGGATTCGGGGCCTCCTATGGCTACACCTTC
TRBJ2-7 | NA | TRBD2 | TRBV29-1 | CSVGGSGGPSYEQYF | TGCAGCGTTGGCGGGTCGGGGGGACCCTCCTACGAGCAGTACTTC
TRBJ1-5 | many | NA | TRBV20-1 | CSGHQNQPQHF | TGCAGTGGTCACCAGAATCAGCCCCAGCATTTT
TRBJ1-3 | many | TRBD1 | TRBV5-8 | CASSPEGTGASGDTTYF | TGTGCCAGCAGCCCGGAAGGGACAGGGGCTTCTGGGGACACCACATATTTT
TRBJ1-2 | many | NA | TRBV6-5 | CASSYVGIGDGYTF | TGTGCCAGCAGTTACGTGGGGATTGGAGATGGCTACACCTTC
TRBJ2-2 | NA | NA | TRBV5-1 | CASSLLSGEMFF | TGCGCCAGCAGCTTGCTCTCCGGGGAGATGTTTTTT
TRBJ1-1 | many | NA | TRBV20-1 | CSASSRRNTEAFF | TGCAGTGCTAGTAGCCGGAGGAACACTGAAGCTTTCTTT
TRBJ2-1 | NA | TRBD2 | TRBV7-2 | CASSLVRGGNNEQFF | TGTGCCAGCAGCTTAGTGCGGGGGGGTAACAATGAGCAGTTCTTC
TRBJ2-1 | many | TRBD2 | TRBV7-3 | CASSLRRASGGYNEQFF | TGTGCCAGCAGCTTAAGGAGGGCTAGCGGGGGGTACAATGAGCAGTTCTTC